Sequencing of this T cell receptor (beta chain) was carried out in a study of blood T cell repertoires in COVID-19. Across the whole study: Sample material is recorded as cDNA or gDNA derived from T cells, B-cell-depleted T cells, or PBMCs.

The CDR3 spans 11 residues. The V gene lost 1 base and the J gene lost 8 bases, with 3 bases spanning the gap. Germline assignment: CDR1 LGHDT and CDR2 YNNKEL (reference sequence). The protocol was immunoSEQ multiplex PCR, while the TCRdb copy is restricted to in-frame clones and leaves out a portion. The repertoire includes 250,000 to 350,000 clones, 65% to 85% of them detected once, and 1.4% to 1.5% sits in the top ten. The specimen was peripheral blood. The TCR was taken from a human donor with COVID-19, enrolled during active disease. The donor label of this sample is uncertain. The rearrangement links TRBV3-1 (or the pseudogene TRBV3-2) to TRBJ2-1; D is uncertain. CDR3 protein: CASSQAYEQFF. Here the CDR3 DNA reads TGTGCCAGCAGCCAAGCATATGAGCAGTTCTTC.